These T cell receptor beta chains were read from a single sample in a study of neurological immune-mediated disorders. TCRdb redid the calling of the 5' RACE reads with MiXCR, one entry per CDR3 protein. Of over 90,000 distinct CDR3 sequences in the sample, roughly 10% were seen once. Sequenced input: PBMCs. These receptors were obtained from a female donor with HTLV-1-associated myelopathy (HAM/TSP). CDR3s include the opening cysteine and the closing phenylalanine or tryptophan.

V gene	J gene	CDR3 protein
TRBV5-4	TRBJ2-3	CASSLGGLAGGYTDTQYF
TRBV5-1	TRBJ1-3	CASSYRGQQGNTIYF
TRBV5-1	TRBJ2-3	CASSFGSGSTDTQYF
TRBV12-3/TRBV12-4	TRBJ2-7	CASSLEQAREQYF
TRBV20-1	TRBJ2-7	CSANGPGTGYEQYF
TRBV7-8	TRBJ2-6	CASSLEGWQGANVLTF
TRBV10-3	TRBJ2-3	CAISPGTADTQYF
TRBV5-1	TRBJ2-2	CASSLETVRKTGVLFF
TRBV29-1	TRBJ2-2	CSDRGSGELFF
TRBV7-9	TRBJ2-2	CASSRTGRGTGELFF
TRBV20-1	TRBJ2-5	CSAIRAGGETQYF
TRBV28	TRBJ2-7	CASRGTGTGDYEQYF
TRBV5-1	TRBJ1-1	CASSLFTGGEGTEAFF
TRBV29-1	TRBJ1-5	CSVLTGGTSNQPQHF
TRBV14	TRBJ2-3	CASSRGLAESTDTQYF
TRBV10-3	TRBJ2-7	CAIRAGHDYEQYF
TRBV5-1	TRBJ2-1	CASSLAATVYNEQFF
TRBV5-1	TRBJ2-6	CASSWTTGARGANVLTF
TRBV20-1	TRBJ2-7	CSAQISGSDEQYF
TRBV3-1	TRBJ2-2	CASSQEGKRGTTGELFF
TRBV5-1	TRBJ2-6	CASSLPDSGANVLTF
TRBV2	TRBJ2-7	CASTDRLYEQYF
TRBV12-3/TRBV12-4	TRBJ1-3	CASSFRSPLTFSGNTIYF
TRBV29-1	TRBJ2-3	CSVAQGGTDTQYF
TRBV14	TRBJ2-3	CASSQDYRGGAWGDTQYF
TRBV10-3	TRBJ2-3	CAISGRGGLAGAPSTDTQYF
TRBV5-1	TRBJ2-1	CASSLADNEQFF
TRBV20-1	TRBJ1-3	CSARDYGTPGNTIYF
TRBV7-9	TRBJ2-3	CAGVAAGGPTDTQYF
TRBV5-1	TRBJ1-6	CASSLRTVSDSPLHF
TRBV20-1	TRBJ2-2	CSAPGTANTGELFF
TRBV14	TRBJ1-2	CASSQDRVGAGGRGYTF
TRBV7-9	TRBJ2-7	CASSLALGAASYEQYF
TRBV3-1	TRBJ2-2	CASESRDYLTGELFF
TRBV12-3/TRBV12-4	TRBJ2-2	CASRRDTSTGELFF
TRBV12-3/TRBV12-4	TRBJ2-7	CASSLGGQSVKQYF
TRBV24-1	TRBJ2-1	CATSDTGTSNNEQFF
TRBV6-5	TRBJ2-2	CASTRSSTSGGAGELFF
TRBV5-1	TRBJ2-3	CASSPGWASGGTDTQYF
TRBV20-1	TRBJ1-4	CSARETTNSGKLFF
TRBV9	TRBJ2-7	CASSPFPATYEQYF
TRBV29-1	TRBJ2-7	CSFMAGWSYEQYF
TRBV24-1	TRBJ2-1	CATSDGGTGGYNEQFF
TRBV14	TRBJ2-3	CASSLPSGNDTDTQYF
TRBV7-2	TRBJ2-6	CASSFVSSGANVLTF
TRBV4-1	TRBJ2-2	CASSQDGTGGLGTGELFF
TRBV6-1	TRBJ1-4	CASSEAYGLPVVTNEKLFF
TRBV11-2	TRBJ2-5	CASGETQYF
TRBV24-1	TRBJ2-5	CATSVQGYQRTQYF
TRBV5-8	TRBJ2-3	CASSLGRRSADTQYF
TRBV5-1	TRBJ2-1	CASSLGTGGSEQFF
TRBV5-6	TRBJ2-7	CASSSGNRKTYEQYF
TRBV5-1	TRBJ2-5	CASSLAPGQETQYF
TRBV20-1	TRBJ2-1	CSASLISGAYGFF
TRBV6-6	TRBJ2-7	CASTDRASGGLIYEQYF
TRBV20-1	TRBJ2-3	CSARDYLTSGGTDTQYF
TRBV7-2	TRBJ2-3	CASSPQRGGGDTQYF
TRBV6-5	TRBJ1-6	CASSYADSPLHF
TRBV5-1	TRBJ2-2	CASSLQGEEELFF